The table lists the clone carrying this TCR beta chain with a count of one. The antigen remains undetermined. A junction end diverges from the germline sequence, so it may reflect a read error. The sample holds other DNA sequences that translate to the same CDR3. The data are from a study of cytomegalovirus exposure and HLA in healthy donors. CDR3 length equals 13 residues. Germline CDR1 and CDR2: MNHNY and SVGAGI (reference sequence). PCR primers comprised 60 Vbeta and 13 Jbeta primers. The data were produced by immunoSEQ multiplex PCR, yet TCRdb's version contains in-frame clones alone and is incomplete. Among roughly 180,000 clones listed, around 72% were seen once. General study findings and limits: It was reported that TCR beta sequences correctly inferred the HLA-A and HLA-B alleles for most subjects. HLA alleles were associated with fewer than 20,000 TCR beta sequences in a later analysis at 0.05 false discovery rate.

The genes are TRBV6-6 and TRBJ2-7, with a weak D call TRBD1 (6 bases). Sequences were obtained from PBMCs. The TCR originated in a female donor in good health and CMV-seronegative. Written as DNA, the CDR3 is TGCGCCAGCAGTTCCCAACAGGGATACGAGCAGTACTTC. Protein product: CASSSQQGYEQYF.